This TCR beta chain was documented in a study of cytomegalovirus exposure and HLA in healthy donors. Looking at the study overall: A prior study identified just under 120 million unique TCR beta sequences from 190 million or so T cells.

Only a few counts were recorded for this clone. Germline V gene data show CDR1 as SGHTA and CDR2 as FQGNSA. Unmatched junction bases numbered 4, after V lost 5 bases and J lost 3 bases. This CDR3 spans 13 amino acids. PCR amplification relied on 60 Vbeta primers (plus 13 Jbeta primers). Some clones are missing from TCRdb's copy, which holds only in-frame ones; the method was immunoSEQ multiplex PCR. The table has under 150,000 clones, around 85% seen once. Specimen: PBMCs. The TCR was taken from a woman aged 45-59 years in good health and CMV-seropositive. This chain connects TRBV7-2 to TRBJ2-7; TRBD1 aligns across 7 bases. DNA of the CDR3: TGTGCCAGCAGCCCGGACAGGAACTACGAGCAGTACTTC. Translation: CASSPDRNYEQYF.